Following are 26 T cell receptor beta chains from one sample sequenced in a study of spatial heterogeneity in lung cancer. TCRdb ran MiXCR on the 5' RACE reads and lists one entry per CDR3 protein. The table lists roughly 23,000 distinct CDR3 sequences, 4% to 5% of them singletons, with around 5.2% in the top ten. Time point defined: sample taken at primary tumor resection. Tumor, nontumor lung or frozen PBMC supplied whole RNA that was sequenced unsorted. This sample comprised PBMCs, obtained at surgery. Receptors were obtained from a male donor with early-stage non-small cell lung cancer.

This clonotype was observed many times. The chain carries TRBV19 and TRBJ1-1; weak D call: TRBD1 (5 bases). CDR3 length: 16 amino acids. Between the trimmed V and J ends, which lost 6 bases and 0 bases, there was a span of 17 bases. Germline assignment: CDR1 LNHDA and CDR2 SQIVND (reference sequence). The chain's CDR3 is CASRTVGTALNTEAFF. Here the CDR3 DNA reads TGTGCCAGTAGAACCGTTGGGACGGCCTTGAACACTGAAGCTTTCTTT.

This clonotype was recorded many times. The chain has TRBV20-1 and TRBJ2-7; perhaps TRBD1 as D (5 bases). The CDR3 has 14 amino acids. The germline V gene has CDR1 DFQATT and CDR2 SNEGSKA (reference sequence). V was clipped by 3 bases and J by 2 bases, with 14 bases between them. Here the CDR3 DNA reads TGCAGTGCTAGGTGGCAGGGTGGCACCTACGAGCAGTACTTC. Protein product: CSARWQGGTYEQYF.

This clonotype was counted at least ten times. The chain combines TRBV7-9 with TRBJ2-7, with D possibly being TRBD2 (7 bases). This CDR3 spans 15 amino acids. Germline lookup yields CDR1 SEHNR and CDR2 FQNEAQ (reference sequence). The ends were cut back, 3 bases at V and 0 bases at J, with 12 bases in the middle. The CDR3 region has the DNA TGTGCCAGCAGCTTTGGGAGGGGGACCTCCTACGAGCAGTACTTC. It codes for CASSFGRGTSYEQYF.

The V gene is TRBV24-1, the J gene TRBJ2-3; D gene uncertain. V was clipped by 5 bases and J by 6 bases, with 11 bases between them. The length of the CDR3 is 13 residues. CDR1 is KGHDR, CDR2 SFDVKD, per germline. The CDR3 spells CATSAVGFDTQYF. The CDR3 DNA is TGTGCCACCAGTGCTGTGGGGTTTGATACGCAGTATTTT.

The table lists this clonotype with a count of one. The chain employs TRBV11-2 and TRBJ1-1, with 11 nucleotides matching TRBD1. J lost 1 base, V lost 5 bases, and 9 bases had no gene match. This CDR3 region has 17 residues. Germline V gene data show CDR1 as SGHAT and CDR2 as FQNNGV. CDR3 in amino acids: CASSRTGGAVTNTEAFF. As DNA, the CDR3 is TGTGCCAGCAGCCGGACAGGGGGCGCAGTGACGAACACTGAAGCTTTCTTT. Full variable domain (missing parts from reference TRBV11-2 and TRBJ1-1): EAGVAQSPRYKIIEKRQSVAFWCNPISGHATLYWYQQILGQGPKLLIQFQNNGVVDDSQLPKDRFSAERLKGVDSTLKIQPAKLEDSAVYLCASSRTGGAVTNTEAFFGQGTRLTVV.

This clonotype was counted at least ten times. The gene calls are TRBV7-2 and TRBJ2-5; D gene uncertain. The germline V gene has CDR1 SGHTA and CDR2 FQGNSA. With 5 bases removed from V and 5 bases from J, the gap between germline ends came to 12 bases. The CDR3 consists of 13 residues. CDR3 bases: TGTGCCAGCAGCCTCCGGTTGGGTGAGACCCAGTACTTC. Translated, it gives CASSLRLGETQYF.

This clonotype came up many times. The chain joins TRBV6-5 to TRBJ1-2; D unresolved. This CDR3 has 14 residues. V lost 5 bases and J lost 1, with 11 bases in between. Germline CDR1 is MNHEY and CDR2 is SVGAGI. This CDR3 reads CASSPAESNYGYTF. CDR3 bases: TGTGCCAGCAGTCCAGCGGAAAGTAACTATGGCTACACCTTC.

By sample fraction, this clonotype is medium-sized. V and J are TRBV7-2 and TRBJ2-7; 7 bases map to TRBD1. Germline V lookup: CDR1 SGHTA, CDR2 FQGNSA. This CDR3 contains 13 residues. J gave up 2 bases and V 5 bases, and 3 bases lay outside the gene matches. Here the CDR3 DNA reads TGTGCCAGCAGCCTCGACAGGGCCTACGAGCAGTACTTC. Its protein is CASSLDRAYEQYF.

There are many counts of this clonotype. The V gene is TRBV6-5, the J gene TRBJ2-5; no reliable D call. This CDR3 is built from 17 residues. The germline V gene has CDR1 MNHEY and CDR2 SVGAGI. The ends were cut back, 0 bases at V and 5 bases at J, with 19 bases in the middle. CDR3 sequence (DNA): TGTGCCAGCAGTTACTCCCCCCAACACGGTACACGTGAGACCCAGTACTTC. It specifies CASSYSPQHGTRETQYF.

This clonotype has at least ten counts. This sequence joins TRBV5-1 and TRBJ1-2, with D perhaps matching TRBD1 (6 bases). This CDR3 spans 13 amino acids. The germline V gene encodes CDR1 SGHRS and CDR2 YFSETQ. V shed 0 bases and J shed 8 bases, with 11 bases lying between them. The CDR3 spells CASSLDWDKGYTF. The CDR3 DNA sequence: TGCGCCAGCAGCTTGGACTGGGACAAGGGCTACACCTTC.

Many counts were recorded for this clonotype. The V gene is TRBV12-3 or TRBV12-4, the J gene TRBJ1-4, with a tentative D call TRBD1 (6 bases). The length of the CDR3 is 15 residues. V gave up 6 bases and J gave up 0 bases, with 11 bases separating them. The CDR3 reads CASSQQGPTNEKLFF. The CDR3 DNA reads TGTGCCAGCAGCCAGCAGGGGCCAACTAATGAAAAACTGTTTTTT.

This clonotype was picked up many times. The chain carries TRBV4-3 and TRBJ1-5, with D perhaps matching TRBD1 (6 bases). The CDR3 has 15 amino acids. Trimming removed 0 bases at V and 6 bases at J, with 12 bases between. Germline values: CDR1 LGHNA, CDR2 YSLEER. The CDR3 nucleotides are TGCGCCAGCAGCCAAGATTTGGGGGGCGTTCAGCCCCAGCATTTT. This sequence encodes CASSQDLGGVQPQHF.

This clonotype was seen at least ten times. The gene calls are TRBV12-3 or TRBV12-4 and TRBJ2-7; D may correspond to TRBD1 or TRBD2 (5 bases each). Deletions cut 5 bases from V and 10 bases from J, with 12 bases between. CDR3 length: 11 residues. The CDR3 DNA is TGTGCCAGCAGTCCAGGGAGTTCTCAGTACTTC. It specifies CASSPGSSQYF.

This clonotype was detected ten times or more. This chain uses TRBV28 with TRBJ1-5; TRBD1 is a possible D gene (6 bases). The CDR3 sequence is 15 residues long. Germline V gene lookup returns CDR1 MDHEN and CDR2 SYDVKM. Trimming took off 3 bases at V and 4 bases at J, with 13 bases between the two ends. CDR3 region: CASSFRGALNQPQHF. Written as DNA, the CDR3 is TGTGCCAGCAGTTTTAGGGGGGCCCTGAATCAGCCCCAGCATTTT.

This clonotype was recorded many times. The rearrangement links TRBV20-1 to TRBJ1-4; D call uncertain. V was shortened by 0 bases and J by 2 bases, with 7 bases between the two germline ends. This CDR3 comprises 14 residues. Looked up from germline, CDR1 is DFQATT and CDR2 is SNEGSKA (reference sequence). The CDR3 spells CSARDRSTNEKLFF. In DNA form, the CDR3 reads TGCAGTGCTAGAGATCGCAGTACTAATGAAAAACTGTTTTTT.

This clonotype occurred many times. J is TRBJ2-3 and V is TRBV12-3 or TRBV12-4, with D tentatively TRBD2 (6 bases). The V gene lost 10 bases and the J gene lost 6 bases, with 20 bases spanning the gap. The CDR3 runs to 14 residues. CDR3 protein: CAISLAKIPDTQYF. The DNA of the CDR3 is TGTGCCATCAGCCTAGCGAAGATCCCTGATACGCAGTATTTT.

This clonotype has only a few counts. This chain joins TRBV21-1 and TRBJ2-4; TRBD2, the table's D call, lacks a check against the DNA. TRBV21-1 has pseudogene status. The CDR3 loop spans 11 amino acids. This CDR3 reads CASTLLDIQYF. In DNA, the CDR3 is TGTGCCAGCACCCTCTTGGACATTCAGTACTTC.

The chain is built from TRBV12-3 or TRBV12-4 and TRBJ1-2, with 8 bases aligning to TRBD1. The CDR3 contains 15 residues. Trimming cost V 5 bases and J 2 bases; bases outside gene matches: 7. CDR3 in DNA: TGTGCCAGCAGTCTCGGACAGGGTAGGAACTATGGCTACACCTTC. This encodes CASSLGQGRNYGYTF.

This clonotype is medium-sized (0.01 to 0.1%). CDR3 nucleotide sequence: TGTGCCACCAAACCACAGGGTGCTAGCGGATACGAGCAGTACTTC. It encodes CATKPQGASGYEQYF. The chain combines TRBV6-5 with TRBJ2-7, with D possibly TRBD2 on 7 matching bases. Per the germline V gene, CDR1 is MNHEY and CDR2 is SVGAGI. Trimming cost V 10 bases and J 4 bases, with 23 bases left between them. This CDR3 has 15 residues.

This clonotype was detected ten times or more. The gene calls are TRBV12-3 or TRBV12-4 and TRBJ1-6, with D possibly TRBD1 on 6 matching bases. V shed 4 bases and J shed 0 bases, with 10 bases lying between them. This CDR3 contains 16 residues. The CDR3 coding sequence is TGTGCCAGCAGTTACAGGGCCAGCTCCTATAATTCACCCCTCCACTTT. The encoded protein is CASSYRASSYNSPLHF.

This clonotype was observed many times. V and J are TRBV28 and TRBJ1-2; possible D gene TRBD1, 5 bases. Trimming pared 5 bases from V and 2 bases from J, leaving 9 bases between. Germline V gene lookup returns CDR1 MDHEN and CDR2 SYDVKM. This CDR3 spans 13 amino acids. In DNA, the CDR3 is TGTGCCAGCAGTAAGGGACCGAACTATGGCTACACCTTC. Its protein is CASSKGPNYGYTF.

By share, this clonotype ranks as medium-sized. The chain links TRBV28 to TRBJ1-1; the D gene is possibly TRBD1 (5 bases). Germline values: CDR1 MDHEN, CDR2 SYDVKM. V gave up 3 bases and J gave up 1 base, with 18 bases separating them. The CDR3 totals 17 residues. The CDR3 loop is CASSFRRGRVANTEAFF. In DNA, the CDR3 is TGTGCCAGCAGTTTTCGTAGGGGCCGGGTGGCGAACACTGAAGCTTTCTTT. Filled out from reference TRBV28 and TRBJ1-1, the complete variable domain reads DVKVTQSSRYLVKRTGEKVFLECVQDMDHENMFWYRQDPGLGLRLIYFSYDVKMKEKGDIPEGYSVSREKKERFSLILESASTNQTSMYLCASSFRRGRVANTEAFFGQGTRLTVV.

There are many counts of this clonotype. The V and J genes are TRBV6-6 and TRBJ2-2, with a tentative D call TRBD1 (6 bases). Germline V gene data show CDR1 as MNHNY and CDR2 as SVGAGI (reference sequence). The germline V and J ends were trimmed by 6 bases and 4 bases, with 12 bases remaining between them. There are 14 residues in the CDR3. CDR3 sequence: CASSQGHLTGELFF. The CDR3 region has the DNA TGTGCCAGCAGCCAGGGACACCTCACCGGGGAGCTGTTTTTT.

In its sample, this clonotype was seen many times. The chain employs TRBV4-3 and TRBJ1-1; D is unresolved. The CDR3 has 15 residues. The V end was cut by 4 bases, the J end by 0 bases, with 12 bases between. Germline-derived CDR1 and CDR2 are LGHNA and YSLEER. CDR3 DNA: TGCGCCAGCAGCCGCCAAGTGCAGATGAACACTGAAGCTTTCTTT. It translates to CASSRQVQMNTEAFF.

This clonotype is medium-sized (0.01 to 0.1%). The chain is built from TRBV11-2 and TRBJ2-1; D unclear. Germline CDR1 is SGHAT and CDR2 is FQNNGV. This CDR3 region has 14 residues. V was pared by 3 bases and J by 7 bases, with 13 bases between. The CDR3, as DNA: TGTGCCAGCAGCTTCAGCTGGGCCCTTAATGAGCAGTTCTTC. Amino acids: CASSFSWALNEQFF.

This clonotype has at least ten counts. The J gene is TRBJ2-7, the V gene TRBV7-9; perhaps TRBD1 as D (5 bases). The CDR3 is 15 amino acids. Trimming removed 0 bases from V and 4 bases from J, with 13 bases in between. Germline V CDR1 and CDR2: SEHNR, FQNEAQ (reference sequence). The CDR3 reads CASSLAQWTQYEQYF. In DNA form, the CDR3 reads TGTGCCAGCAGCTTAGCGCAGTGGACACAGTACGAGCAGTACTTC.